The sample holds many counts of the clone carrying this T cell receptor beta chain. Researchers built TCR beta libraries using quantitative 5'-RACE with molecular barcodes. TCRdb passed the 5' RACE reads through MiXCR, listing each CDR3 protein once. The profile shows some 26,000 distinct CDR3 sequences, about a sixth of them singletons. The record originates from a study of CD8 T cells in ankylosing spondylitis. Trimming stripped 3 bases from V and 1 base from J, with 11 bases between. The V gene's germline CDR1 is DFQATT and CDR2 SNEGSKA (reference sequence). This CDR3 has 14 amino acids. The TCR was taken from a male donor with ankylosing spondylitis or in good health (not recorded which). This sequence joins TRBV20-1 and TRBJ2-3, with a possible D match to TRBD2 (6 bases). The material sequenced was blood. This CDR3 reads CSASSGTGTDTQYF. Here the CDR3 DNA reads TGCAGTGCTAGTTCCGGGACTGGCACAGATACGCAGTATTTT.